These 18 T cell receptor beta chains were sequenced from one sample in a study of OX40 agonist ivuxolimab in advanced cancers. Assay used: immunoSEQ multiplex PCR; TCRdb lists only in-frame clones, some missing. The sample comprises tens of thousands of clones, around 81% of which are singletons, and 32% rests with the top ten. The sample in question was CD4+ or CD8+ T cells sorted from blood, obtained in a trial of the OX40 agonist ivuxolimab. These receptors were collected from an adult with an advanced solid tumor such as melanoma, head and neck, liver or kidney cancer.

This chain joins TRBV5-1 and TRBJ2-3, with a possible D match to TRBD2 (5 bases). The germline V gene encodes CDR1 SGHRS and CDR2 YFSETQ. Trimming took off 0 bases at V and 2 bases at J, with 10 bases between the two ends. This CDR3 region has 15 residues. CDR3 DNA: TGCGCCAGCAGCTTGGGGTTGGGAGCCACAGATACGCAGTATTTT. Translation: CASSLGLGATDTQYF.

This chain joins TRBV29-1 and TRBJ2-7, with 7 bases identical to TRBD1. The J segment lost 2 bases and the V segment lost 7 bases, leaving 8 bases of the junction unmatched. The CDR3 runs 13 residues. Germline CDR1 SQVTM, CDR2 ANQGSEA. The CDR3 here is CSARQGLTYEQYF. The CDR3 nucleotides read TGCAGCGCCCGACAGGGCCTAACCTACGAGCAGTACTTC.

The chain uses TRBV5-1 and TRBJ2-3; 12 positions agree with TRBD2. There are 19 residues in the CDR3. Germline assignment: CDR1 SGHRS and CDR2 YFSETQ. With V trimmed by 2 bases and J by 4 bases, 14 bases remained unmatched. The CDR3 reads CASSFVRGGTSGSSDTQYF. DNA of the CDR3: TGCGCCAGCAGCTTTGTACGAGGGGGGACTAGCGGGTCCTCAGATACGCAGTATTTT.

The chain has TRBV19 and TRBJ1-1, with D perhaps matching TRBD1 (6 bases). Germline V lookup: CDR1 LNHDA, CDR2 SQIVND (reference sequence). The CDR3 has 17 amino acids. The V end lost 8 bases, the J end lost 1 base, and 23 bases lay between the germline ends. The CDR3 DNA reads TGTGCCAGTTTCTGGGGGCCTCTCCTCACCTCGAACACTGAAGCTTTCTTT. Translating it yields CASFWGPLLTSNTEAFF.

The rearrangement links TRBV5-6 to TRBJ2-4; D is tentatively TRBD1 or TRBD2 (5 bases each). The CDR3 sequence is 16 residues long. Trimming stripped 0 bases from V and 0 bases from J, with 10 bases between. The germline V gene encodes CDR1 SGHDT and CDR2 YYEEEE. CDR3 sequence (DNA): TGTGCCAGCAGCTTGGGATACGGGACAGCCAAAAACATTCAGTACTTC. Translation gives CASSLGYGTAKNIQYF.

The chain couples TRBV7-9 to TRBJ2-7; weak D call: TRBD1 (6 bases). Per the germline V gene, CDR1 is SEHNR and CDR2 is FQNEAQ (reference sequence). The CDR3 consists of 15 residues. Deletions cut 3 bases from V and 6 bases from J, with 18 bases between. The CDR3 sequence: CASSFSAGVGSEQYF. The CDR3 DNA is TGTGCCAGCAGCTTCTCGGCAGGGGTTGGCTCCGAGCAGTACTTC. Using reference TRBV7-9 and TRBJ2-7 for the parts outside the CDR3, the full variable domain is DTGVSQNPRHKITKRGQNVTFRCDPISEHNRLYWYRQTLGQGPEFLTYFQNEAQLEKSRLLSDRFSAERPKGSFSTLEIQRTEQGDSAMYLCASSFSAGVGSEQYFGPGTRLTVT.

In this sample, this clone turned up a few times. The CDR3 coding sequence is TGTGCCATCAGCGCGGACGTAGAAATCAAAGATACGCAGTATTTT. Translated: CAISADVEIKDTQYF. The chain combines TRBV10-3 with TRBJ2-3; no clear D gene. The CDR3 extends over 15 amino acids. Germline assignment: CDR1 ENHRY and CDR2 SYGVKD. Between the trimmed V and J ends, which lost 6 bases and 5 bases, there was a span of 18 bases.

The chain combines TRBV30 with TRBJ2-1; 7 positions agree with TRBD2. CDR3 length: 14 residues. V dropped 3 bases and J dropped 1; count of bases not matched to a gene: 3. Germline CDR1 is GTSNPN and CDR2 is SVGIG (reference sequence). CDR3 coding DNA: TGTGCCTGGAGCTGGGGGGGGTCCTACAATGAGCAGTTCTTC. It yields the protein CAWSWGGSYNEQFF.

The chain has TRBV18 and TRBJ1-5; no clear D gene. Germline V gene data show CDR1 as KGHSH and CDR2 as LQKENI. V was pared by 3 bases and J by 11 bases, with 20 bases between. The CDR3 totals 15 residues. The CDR3 DNA follows: TGTGCCAGCTCACCTCGGCGCGGGTCAACGGAGGCCCAGCATTTT. Residues: CASSPRRGSTEAQHF.

V usage is TRBV7-9 and J usage is TRBJ2-2; 13 nucleotides match TRBD2. Germline CDR1 reads SEHNR; CDR2 reads FQNEAQ (reference sequence). Unmatched junction bases numbered 6, after V lost 6 bases and J lost 2 bases. The CDR3 extends over 17 amino acids. The CDR3, as DNA: TGTGCCAGCAGAGGGACTAGCGGGGAGCCAAACACCGGGGAGCTGTTTTTT. Translated, it gives CASRGTSGEPNTGELFF.

The genes are TRBV11-2 and TRBJ2-7; TRBD1 aligns across 7 bases. Germline trimming cut 1 base from V and 6 bases from J; bases unmatched to any gene: 6. This CDR3 is built from 14 residues. Germline V gene data show CDR1 as SGHAT and CDR2 as FQNNGV. In nucleotides, the CDR3 is TGTGCCAGCAGCTTAGGTCAGGGGGTGTTCGAGCAGTACTTC. Translation: CASSLGQGVFEQYF.

This chain uses TRBV7-9 with TRBJ2-1; D perhaps matches TRBD1 (6 bases). V dropped 3 bases and J dropped 9 bases, with 9 bases sitting between them. The V gene's germline CDR1 is SEHNR and CDR2 FQNEAQ (reference sequence). CDR3 size: 12 residues. Here the CDR3 reads CASSLDSSEQFF. Written as DNA, the CDR3 is TGTGCCAGCAGCTTGGACAGCAGTGAGCAGTTCTTC.

The chain joins TRBV7-9 to TRBJ1-2; maybe TRBD1 (5 bases). This CDR3 is built from 16 residues. V lost 3 bases to trimming and J lost 5 bases, with 19 bases between them. CDR1 and CDR2 from the germline V gene are SEHNR and FQNEAQ (reference sequence). The CDR3 sequence is CASSLAGHPDGYGYTF. In nucleotides, the CDR3 is TGTGCCAGCAGCTTGGCAGGACATCCCGATGGATATGGCTACACCTTC.

CDR3 residues: CASSLVAGGYNEQFF. The CDR3 bases are TGCGCCAGCAGCTTGGTAGCGGGAGGTTACAATGAGCAGTTCTTC. The chain recombines TRBV5-1 with TRBJ2-1, with 10 bases lining up with TRBD2. There are 15 residues in the CDR3. Germline CDR1 reads SGHRS; CDR2 reads YFSETQ. After removal of 0 bases from V and 4 bases from J, the junction contained 1 base not matched to a gene.

This clone was recorded once. CDR3 nucleotides: TGTGCCAGCAAAGCTGGGCTAGCGGAGCTCAATGAGCAGTTCTTC. This encodes CASKAGLAELNEQFF. The chain is built from TRBV5-6 and TRBJ2-1; 7 bases agree with TRBD2. Germline CDR1 SGHDT, CDR2 YYEEEE. The CDR3 loop spans 15 amino acids. Trimming removed 6 bases from V and 6 bases from J; junction bases left unmatched: 12. The whole variable domain, filled in from reference TRBV5-6 and TRBJ2-1, reads DAGVTQSPTHLIKTRGQQVTLRCSPKSGHDTVSWYQQALGQGPQFIFQYYEEEERQRGNFPDRFSGHQFPNYSSELNVNALLLGDSALYLCASKAGLAELNEQFFGPGTRLTVL.

This clone appeared a few times. The V call is TRBV11-3, the J call TRBJ2-2; D gene ambiguous. The V end lost 5 bases, the J end lost 2 bases, and 12 bases lay between the germline ends. The CDR3 spans 15 residues. Germline V gene lookup returns CDR1 SGHNT and CDR2 YENEEA. The CDR3 nucleotides read TGTGCCAGCAGCGAAACTACGTCCAACACCGGGGAGCTGTTTTTT. This codes for CASSETTSNTGELFF.

This rearrangement joins TRBV11-3 to TRBJ1-1; no definite D call. CDR3 size: 12 residues. CDR1 and CDR2 from the germline V gene are SGHNT and YENEEA. The germline V and J ends were trimmed by 5 bases and 8 bases, with 12 bases remaining between them. CDR3 in amino acids: CASSPGSKEAFF. In DNA form, the CDR3 reads TGTGCCAGCAGCCCCGGGAGTAAAGAAGCTTTCTTT. Full variable domain (missing parts from reference TRBV11-3 and TRBJ1-1): EAGVVQSPRYKIIEKKQPVAFWCNPISGHNTLYWYLQNLGQGPELLIRYENEEAVDDSQLPKDRFSAERLKGVDSTLKIQPAELGDSAVYLCASSPGSKEAFFGQGTRLTVV.

In this sample, this clone turned up once. This chain uses TRBV19 with TRBJ1-5; D gene ambiguous. V lost 5 bases and J 0 bases, leaving 11 bases between the germline ends. Germline V gene data show CDR1 as LNHDA and CDR2 as SQIVND (reference sequence). The CDR3 extends over 15 amino acids. Here the CDR3 reads CASSLTEYSNQPQHF. In nucleotides, the CDR3 is TGTGCCAGTAGTTTAACGGAGTATAGCAATCAGCCCCAGCATTTT.